This TCR beta chain was sequenced for a study of tumour-infiltrating T cells in Burkitt lymphoma. Study summary: Repertoire clonality predicted overall and progression-free survival.

TCRdb's copy holds only in-frame clones and misses some; the assay was immunoSEQ multiplex PCR. The sample gives about 5,600 clones, about 17% of which show up once; roughly an eighth is in the top ten. This CDR3 comprises 13 residues. J was trimmed by 6 bases and V by 3 bases; bases with no gene match: 2. CDR1 and CDR2 (germline): SQVTM, ANQGSEA. Input material: tumor tissue. The chain joins TRBV29-1 to TRBJ2-2, with 9 bases matching TRBD2. This TCR derives from a human donor with diffuse large B-cell lymphoma. CDR3 nucleotide sequence: TGCAGCGTTGAGGTAGCGGGGGCCGGGGAGCTGTTTTTT. Translated, it gives CSVEVAGAGELFF.